This passage covers 8 T cell receptor beta chains from one sample sequenced in a study of blood T cells in healthy people across ages. It was with a sample-barcoded 5' primer and a J-beta primer mix that a second PCR of roughly 7 to 12 cycles was run. One entry per CDR3 protein results from TCRdb running MiXCR on the 5' RACE reads. The sample carries 1.5 million to 2 million distinct CDR3 sequences, 25% to 30% recorded once. Sequencing was carried out using blood. Every receptor here comes from a woman between 25 and 40 years old in good health.

This clonotype has ten or more counts. This chain links TRBV5-4 with TRBJ2-5; D might be TRBD2 (5 bases). CDR1 and CDR2 from the germline V gene are SGHNT and YYREEE (reference sequence). The V gene lost 4 bases and the J gene lost 5 bases, with 18 bases spanning the gap. The length of the CDR3 is 15 residues. CDR3 nucleotides: TGTGCCAGCAGCCAAGAAAGTATAGAGCGGGAGACCCAGTACTTC. It codes for CASSQESIERETQYF.

This clonotype occurred a few times. This rearrangement joins TRBV3-1 to TRBJ2-5; D is unresolved. The CDR3 contains 13 residues. V gave up 2 bases and J gave up 5 bases, with 9 bases separating them. The germline V gene encodes CDR1 LGHDT and CDR2 YNNKEL (reference sequence). CDR3 sequence: CASSQFSAETQYF. CDR3 DNA sequence: TGTGCCAGCAGCCAATTCAGCGCCGAGACCCAGTACTTC.

This rearrangement joins TRBV10-3 to TRBJ1-2; D possibly corresponds to TRBD1 (5 bases). V dropped 4 bases and J dropped 4 bases, with 13 bases sitting between them. Germline lookup yields CDR1 ENHRY and CDR2 SYGVKD. This CDR3 is 14 amino acids long. The CDR3 DNA reads TGTGCCATCAGTGGACGGGACCGAGGCTATGGCTACACCTTC. This gives the protein CAISGRDRGYGYTF.

In the case of this clonotype: A read error may explain this, as a much larger clone is one base away. The chain recombines TRBV2 with TRBJ2-1; 8 bases map to TRBD2. CDR1 is SNHLY, CDR2 FYNNEI, per germline. This CDR3 is built from 16 residues. Trimming at V came to 8 bases and at J to 5 bases, leaving 14 bases not matched to a gene. DNA for the CDR3: TGTGCCAGCTCGCGGACTGGGACTAGGGATAACAATGAGCAGTTCTTC. It encodes CASSRTGTRDNNEQFF.

This sequence joins TRBV9 and TRBJ2-5; D remains ambiguous. V gave up 3 bases and J gave up 2 bases, with 11 bases separating them. Germline V gene lookup returns CDR1 SGDLS and CDR2 YYNGEE. This CDR3 comprises 14 residues. The CDR3 DNA reads as TGTGCCAGCAGCGAAACGGTAACTCAAGAGACCCAGTACTTC. Its translation is CASSETVTQETQYF.

This clonotype was seen many times. The chain uses TRBV7-2 and TRBJ2-1; D may be TRBD2 (6 bases). Trimming stripped 5 bases from V and 7 bases from J, with 21 bases between. There are 16 residues in the CDR3. CDR1 is SGHTA, CDR2 FQGNSA, per germline. DNA of the CDR3: TGTGCCAGCAGCCCACAGCGGGCCAGTGACCTTAATGAGCAGTTCTTC. Protein product: CASSPQRASDLNEQFF.

The chain combines TRBV28 with TRBJ1-3, with a possible D match to TRBD1 (6 bases). This CDR3 contains 14 residues. Trimming took 6 bases from V and 5 from J, leaving 14 bases between them. Germline V CDR1 and CDR2: MDHEN, SYDVKM. CDR3 bases: TGTGCCAGCAGACACGGGACACTCCGAAACACCATATATTTT. As protein: CASRHGTLRNTIYF.

The chain couples TRBV6-6 to TRBJ1-2; 12 bases fit TRBD1. This CDR3 comprises 17 residues. Germline CDR1 is MNHNY and CDR2 is SVGAGI (reference sequence). Trimming removed 7 bases from V and 4 bases from J; junction bases left unmatched: 13. The CDR3 region is CASTNSGQGASGYGYTF. The CDR3 DNA is TGTGCCAGCACGAATTCGGGACAGGGGGCGTCGGGCTATGGCTACACCTTC.